Following are 24 T cell receptor beta chains from one sample sequenced in a study of glioma-infiltrating T cells listed by TCRdb under 2016. These reads were obtained on an Illumina MiSeq. TCR alpha and beta CDR3 regions were amplified with the iRepertoire nested amplicon-rescue multiplex PCR (arm-PCR) platform from RNA. Using fastp at Q25 and MiXCR, TCRdb reprocessed the public reads and kept productive beta chains. Rows with a matching CDR3 protein are joined into one entry that keeps the most common DNA and genes. The sample includes roughly 120,000 distinct CDR3 sequences, with 20% to 25% observed a single time. The ten most abundant clones make up around 15% of the sample. Sequences were obtained from glioma tissue, nonneoplastic brain tissue, or PBMCs (not recorded which). These receptors were collected from a human donor with low-grade glioma or glioblastoma, undergoing nonglioma brain surgery, or in good health (not recorded which).

This clonotype turned up a few times. The chain recombines TRBV30 with TRBJ1-2; D might be TRBD1 (5 bases). This CDR3 has 14 amino acids. From germline, CDR1 is GTSNPN and CDR2 SVGIG (reference sequence). V lost 3 bases to trimming and J lost 10 bases, with 21 bases between them. The CDR3 nucleotides read TGTGCCTGGAGCGGACCCGGGACCTCCTCGCTCTACACCTTC. Translation: CAWSGPGTSSLYTF.

As to this clonotype: A much larger clonotype is one base distant, so this may be a read error. This rearrangement joins TRBV19 to TRBJ2-3, with 10 bases matching TRBD2. This CDR3 contains 14 residues. Germline trimming cut 4 bases from V and 6 bases from J; bases unmatched to any gene: 4. In germline, CDR1 is LNHDA, CDR2 SQIVND (reference sequence). This chain's CDR3 is CASSKGLALDTQYF. DNA of the CDR3: TGTGCCAGTAGTAAGGGACTAGCGTTGGATACGCAGTATTTT.

With regard to this clonotype: One base away lies a much larger clone, so this may be a sequencing read error. V usage is TRBV4-2 and J usage is TRBJ1-1; tentative D call: TRBD1 (5 bases). The CDR3 contains 15 residues. Germline V gene lookup returns CDR1 LGHNA and CDR2 YNFKEQ. Trimming shortened V by 2 bases and J by 4 bases, and 14 bases separated the two germline ends. The CDR3 DNA reads TGTGCCAGCAGCCAAACGACAGCTATGAGCACTGAAGCTTTCTTT. Amino acid sequence: CASSQTTAMSTEAFF.

The chain employs TRBV24-1 and TRBJ2-1, with TRBD1 matching 7 bases. Germline CDR1 reads KGHDR; CDR2 reads SFDVKD. The CDR3 is 16 amino acids. V gave up 5 bases and J gave up 5 bases; unmatched junction bases: 11. The DNA for the CDR3 is TGTGCCACCAGTGGTTTTTGGGGGACAGATCACAATGAGCAGTTCTTC. It specifies CATSGFWGTDHNEQFF.

A few counts support this clonotype. The genes are TRBV18 and TRBJ2-5; 8 nucleotides align to TRBD2. This CDR3 contains 14 residues. Germline V gene lookup returns CDR1 KGHSH and CDR2 LQKENI. With V trimmed by 3 bases and J by 4 bases, 4 bases remained unmatched. The CDR3 here is CASSPTSEAETQYF. The CDR3 DNA reads as TGTGCCAGCTCACCGACTAGCGAGGCAGAGACCCAGTACTTC.

This clonotype was found once. The chain recombines TRBV6-9 with TRBJ1-2; TRBD1 agrees at 9 bases. The CDR3 is 16 residues long. The J segment lost 6 bases and the V segment lost 9 bases, leaving 17 bases of the junction unmatched. The germline V gene has CDR1 MNHGY and CDR2 SVAAGI. The CDR3 bases are TGTGCCAGAAGATATCGGACAGGGGATGGAAACCATGGCTACACCTTC. It encodes CARRYRTGDGNHGYTF.

Notes on this clonotype: Mismatch with germline at one junction end may stem from a read error. V is TRBV6-2 or TRBV6-3 and J is TRBJ2-7; 7 bases map to TRBD1. In germline, CDR1 is MNHEY, CDR2 SVGEGT. CDR3 length: 17 amino acids. The CDR3 DNA reads as TGTGCCAGAAGTTCAAATCCACGACAGGGCTCTTTTGGCGAGCAGTACTTC. Translation: CARSSNPRQGSFGEQYF.

This clonotype was seen repeatedly, ten times or more. The V call is TRBV20-1, the J call TRBJ1-1, with TRBD1 matching 7 bases. Germline values: CDR1 DFQATT, CDR2 SNEGSKA (reference sequence). V gave up 4 bases and J gave up 0 bases; unmatched junction bases: 5. The CDR3 length is 14 residues. The CDR3 bases are TGCAGTGCTATCAGGACAGGCATGAACACTGAAGCTTTCTTT. This codes for CSAIRTGMNTEAFF.

This clonotype was found many times. This rearrangement joins TRBV6-6 to TRBJ2-7; no clear D gene. CDR3 size: 13 residues. Trimming took off 2 bases at V and 4 bases at J, with 9 bases between the two ends. Germline V CDR1 and CDR2: MNHNY, SVGAGI (reference sequence). DNA for the CDR3: TGTGCCAGCAGTTACAGAGAGGCGTACGAGCAGTACTTC. Encoded protein: CASSYREAYEQYF.

Concerning this clonotype itself: It may be a read error: a sequence one base away is much more abundant. The rearrangement joins TRBV20-1 to TRBJ2-7; TRBD2 is a possible D gene (6 bases). Germline CDR1 is DFQATT and CDR2 is SNEGSKA (reference sequence). The CDR3 runs 12 residues. V was cut by 5 bases and J by 2 bases, with 10 bases left in between. In nucleotides, the CDR3 is TGCAGTGCTCCGACTAGTCCCTACGAGCAGTACTTC. Protein product: CSAPTSPYEQYF.

V is TRBV7-2 and J is TRBJ2-7; 12 nucleotides match TRBD2. The CDR3 runs to 16 residues. V gave up 4 bases and J gave up 7 bases; unmatched junction bases: 11. CDR1 SGHTA and CDR2 FQGNSA come from the germline V gene. Here the CDR3 reads CASSSPGLAGIGEQYF. The CDR3 bases are TGTGCCAGCAGCTCCCCGGGACTAGCGGGCATCGGGGAGCAGTACTTC.

In the case of this clonotype: A much more abundant neighbour one base away suggests this may be a read error. The chain combines TRBV7-2 with TRBJ2-2, with a tentative D call TRBD2 (5 bases). The CDR3 has 15 residues. The germline V gene encodes CDR1 SGHTA and CDR2 FQGNSA. In DNA form, the CDR3 reads TGTGCCAGCAGCTTAGCGGGAGAGAACACCGGGGTGCTGTTTTTT. Translated: CASSLAGENTGVLFF. The full variable domain, in which reference TRBV7-2 and TRBJ2-2 provide the parts outside the CDR3, is GAGVSQSPSNKVTEKGKDVELRCDPISGHTALYWYRQSLGQGLEFLIYFQGNSAPDKSGLPSDRFSAERTGGSVSTLTIQRTQQEDSAVYLCASSLAGENTGVLFFGEGSRLTVL.

This clonotype has a count of ten or more. The CDR3 here is CASSPLLAPDYNEQFF. The CDR3 DNA sequence: TGTGCCAGCAGCCCCCTACTAGCGCCCGACTACAATGAGCAGTTCTTC. The V and J genes are TRBV3-1 and TRBJ2-1; 7 bases map to TRBD2. J was trimmed by 3 bases and V by 4 bases; bases with no gene match: 9. Germline V gene sequence: CDR1 LGHDT, CDR2 YNNKEL (reference sequence). The CDR3 is 16 residues long.

This clonotype was recorded at least ten times. This rearrangement joins TRBV25-1 to TRBJ2-5; a weak D match, TRBD2 (6 bases). The V end lost 3 bases, the J end lost 5 bases, and 13 bases lay between the germline ends. CDR1 and CDR2 from the germline V gene are MGHDK and SYGVNS. This CDR3 is 14 amino acids long. DNA for the CDR3: TGTGCCAGCAGTGACAATACGGGAGTTGAGACCCAGTACTTC. Its protein product is CASSDNTGVETQYF.

This clonotype was recorded at least ten times. The CDR3 bases are TGTGCCAGCAGCTCCTACTCCTCCTACGAGCAGTACTTC. It specifies CASSSYSSYEQYF. The chain recombines TRBV7-2 with TRBJ2-7; unclear D gene. Germline V gene sequence: CDR1 SGHTA, CDR2 FQGNSA. The CDR3 runs to 13 residues. Trimming took off 4 bases at V and 0 bases at J, with 7 bases between the two ends. Full variable domain (remainder filled in from reference TRBV7-2 and TRBJ2-7): GAGVSQSPSNKVTEKGKDVELRCDPISGHTALYWYRQSLGQGLEFLIYFQGNSAPDKSGLPSDRFSAERTGGSVSTLTIQRTQQEDSAVYLCASSSYSSYEQYFGPGTRLTVT.

A remark on this clonotype: A read error may be the cause here, since a much bigger clone is one base away. The chain links TRBV10-3 to TRBJ2-1; 7 nucleotides agree with TRBD2. In germline, CDR1 is ENHRY, CDR2 SYGVKD. The CDR3 has 14 amino acids. V dropped 8 bases and J dropped 5; count of bases not matched to a gene: 9. CDR3 residues: CAIRTRGTNNEQFF. Here the CDR3 DNA reads TGTGCCATCCGGACTAGAGGGACCAACAATGAGCAGTTCTTC.

There are many counts of this clonotype. This chain links TRBV4-2 with TRBJ2-7; TRBD2 is a possible D gene (5 bases). The germline gives CDR1 LGHNA, CDR2 YNFKEQ. CDR3 length equals 14 residues. Trimming left V 6 bases short and J 5 bases short, with 17 bases between. The CDR3 DNA reads TGTGCCAGCAGTTCGTGGGAGTTCATCCACGAGCAGTACTTC. Its translation: CASSSWEFIHEQYF.

This clonotype has a handful of counts. A single base separates this from a much larger clone, so it may be a read error. The chain recombines TRBV4-3 with TRBJ2-5, with D perhaps TRBD1 or TRBD2 (6 bases each). Germline V gene sequence: CDR1 LGHNA, CDR2 YSLEER. The CDR3 extends over 13 amino acids. The chain's CDR3 is CASNQDRGRAQHF. Here the CDR3 DNA reads TGCGCCAGCAACCAAGATCGGGGGCGGGCCCAGCACTTC.

This clonotype has ten or more counts. The V and J genes are TRBV6-1 and TRBJ2-5; 7 bases are shared with TRBD2. The V gene's germline CDR1 is MNHNS and CDR2 SASEGT. The CDR3 is made up of 15 amino acids. Trimming cost V 3 bases and J 0 bases; bases outside gene matches: 4. CDR3 DNA sequence: TGTGCCAGCAGTGAGGCTAGCGGTTACCAAGAGACCCAGTACTTC. This gives the protein CASSEASGYQETQYF.

This clonotype has a count of ten or more. The V gene is TRBV6-1, the J gene TRBJ1-5; the D is unclear. This CDR3 is 16 amino acids long. Trimming left V 4 bases short and J 5 bases short, with 18 bases between. Germline assignment: CDR1 MNHNS and CDR2 SASEGT. CDR3 sequence (DNA): TGTGCCAGCAGTGCAGACCCCGGGGAACTCGATCAGCCCCAGCATTTT. Translated, it gives CASSADPGELDQPQHF.

This clonotype showed up many times. This chain connects TRBV7-2 to TRBJ1-3, with D possibly matching TRBD1 (5 bases). V dropped 5 bases and J dropped 1 base, with 12 bases sitting between them. The CDR3 length is 15 residues. Per the germline V gene, CDR1 is SGHTA and CDR2 is FQGNSA. CDR3 sequence reads: CASSPGAGSGNTIYF. CDR3 sequence (DNA): TGTGCCAGCAGCCCCGGGGCAGGGTCTGGAAACACCATATATTTT. The complete variable domain, with remaining parts taken from reference TRBV7-2 and TRBJ1-3, reads GAGVSQSPSNKVTEKGKDVELRCDPISGHTALYWYRQSLGQGLEFLIYFQGNSAPDKSGLPSDRFSAERTGGSVSTLTIQRTQQEDSAVYLCASSPGAGSGNTIYFGEGSWLTVV.

This rearrangement joins TRBV6-4 to TRBJ2-1, with D possibly matching TRBD2 (6 bases). CDR3 size: 13 residues. In germline, CDR1 is MRHNA, CDR2 SNTAGT. For the CDR3, the DNA is TGTGTCCCTTCGGGCGGGAATGGGAATGAGCAGTTCTTC. This codes for CVPSGGNGNEQFF.

This clonotype showed up just a few times. The gene calls are TRBV9 and TRBJ2-7; D possibly corresponds to TRBD2 (5 bases). Germline CDR1 and CDR2: SGDLS and YYNGEE. The CDR3 extends over 13 amino acids. V was cut by 0 bases and J by 4 bases, with 8 bases left in between. CDR3 DNA: TGTGCCAGCAGCGTAGGACTATCATACGAGCAGTACTTC. Encoded protein: CASSVGLSYEQYF.

This clonotype was detected only a few times. This chain connects TRBV30 to TRBJ2-1; tentatively, D is TRBD2 (6 bases). The CDR3 contains 13 residues. From germline, CDR1 is GTSNPN and CDR2 SVGIG (reference sequence). V dropped 7 bases and J dropped 0 bases, with 10 bases sitting between them. As DNA, the CDR3 is TGTGCCTTCCGGGACTTCTCCTACAATGAGCAGTTCTTC. It yields the protein CAFRDFSYNEQFF.